This TCR beta chain comes out of a study of CD8+CD57+ T cells in acquired aplastic anemia. Study at large: Sorted CD4+ plus CD8+ cells gave DNA averaging around 3.2 ug.

Genomic DNA, serving as template, underwent TCR beta VDJ and CDR3 profiling. TCRdb re-analysed the reads in MiXCR, keeping a single row per CDR3 protein. Of 86,000 or so distinct CDR3 sequences listed, roughly half are singletons. The CDR3 totals 15 residues. Germline V gene lookup returns CDR1 LNHNV and CDR2 YYDKDF (reference sequence). V lost 1 base, J lost 8 bases, and 14 bases lay in between. V usage is TRBV15 and J usage is TRBJ1-4, with a possible D match to TRBD1 (5 bases). The sequence came from a human donor in good health, serving as a control. The specimen was sorted CD4+, CD8+, or CD8+CD57+ T cells (not recorded which) from PBMCs. Written as DNA, the CDR3 is TGTGCCACCAGCAGAGTCTCCGGGACTCGGGAAAAACTGTTTTTT. This gives the protein CATSRVSGTREKLFF.